What follows is one T cell receptor (beta chain) and its context. Profiling relied on immunoSEQ multiplex PCR, and the TCRdb table lists in-frame clones only, not all of them. The sample holds roughly 14,000 clones, 85% to 90% seen once. The germline CDR1 and CDR2 sequences are SGHRS and YFSETQ. The CDR3 contains 16 residues. V lost 0 bases, J lost 0 bases, and 12 bases lay in between. These data belong to a study of technical replicates of blood from a handful of donors. This chain links TRBV5-1 with TRBJ1-1; D possibly corresponds to TRBD1 (5 bases). Sequenced sample: PBMCs. The TCR sequence derives from a human donor in good health. CDR3 in DNA: TGCGCCAGCAGCTTGGCCAGCGGGGGGATGAACACTGAAGCTTTCTTT. It encodes CASSLASGGMNTEAFF.